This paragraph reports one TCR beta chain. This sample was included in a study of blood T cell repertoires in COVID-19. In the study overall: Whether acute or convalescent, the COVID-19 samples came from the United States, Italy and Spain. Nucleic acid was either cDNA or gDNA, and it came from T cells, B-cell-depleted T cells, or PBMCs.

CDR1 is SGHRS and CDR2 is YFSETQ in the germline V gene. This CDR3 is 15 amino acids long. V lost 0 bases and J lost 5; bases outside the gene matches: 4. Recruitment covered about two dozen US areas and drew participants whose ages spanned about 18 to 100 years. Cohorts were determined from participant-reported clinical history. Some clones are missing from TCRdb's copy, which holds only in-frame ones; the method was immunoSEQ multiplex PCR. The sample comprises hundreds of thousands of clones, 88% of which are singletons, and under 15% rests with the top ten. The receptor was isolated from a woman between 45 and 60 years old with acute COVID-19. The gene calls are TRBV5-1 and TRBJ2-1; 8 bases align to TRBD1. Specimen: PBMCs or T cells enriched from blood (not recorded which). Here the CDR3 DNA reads TGCGCCAGCAGCTTGGGGGGGACAGGACACAATGAGCAGTTCTTC. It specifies CASSLGGTGHNEQFF.